The clone carrying this TCR beta chain was counted between two and nine times. What it binds is unknown. Since all of the isolated RNA was reverse transcribed, expressed TCRB transcripts were what got sequenced. Clones were read by immunoSEQ multiplex PCR, and TCRdb kept only the in-frame ones, dropping some. The sample gives roughly 700,000 clones, about an eighth of which show up once; approximately 0.021% is in the top ten. This record belongs to a study of beta chain features in type 1 diabetes. Looked up from germline, CDR1 is SGDLS and CDR2 is YYNGEE. This CDR3 is built from 13 residues. Between the trimmed V and J ends, which lost 2 bases and 4 bases, there was a span of 6 bases. Study results and caveats: Across all four CD4+ subsets, people with type 1 diabetes showed modestly shorter TCRB CDR3s.

The sample was naive CD4+ T cells from blood. The rearrangement joins TRBV9 to TRBJ1-4, with D unresolved. The sequence came from a young man with type 1 diabetes. CDR3 nucleotide sequence: TGTGCCAGCAGCGTTTCCAGTAATGAAAAACTGTTTTTT. Its translation is CASSVSSNEKLFF.